This TCR beta chain originates from a study of tumor-infiltrating lymphocytes in glioblastoma multiforme. Overall study findings and caveats: TCR plus mutation findings rest on a single glioblastoma patient. Clone frequencies may be distorted by unequal TCR transcripts per cell.

TCRB libraries came from RNA via three nested multiplex PCR rounds. A C-beta primer primed TCRB cDNA from about 0.49 ug RNA. Unique molecular identifiers were not described for the libraries. TCRdb re-called the multiplex PCR reads through MiXCR, storing one row per CDR3 protein. The sample lists approximately 16,000 distinct CDR3 sequences; 65% to 80% were seen once. About this clonotype itself: Its antigen is still unknown. A much larger clone differs by one base, so this may be a read error.

Germline CDR1 DFQATT, CDR2 SNEGSKA (reference sequence). The CDR3 totals 14 residues. V lost 0 bases to trimming and J lost 11 bases, with 19 bases between them. The genes are TRBV20-1 and TRBJ1-1, with D possibly TRBD1 on 6 matching bases. The TCR originated in a male donor with glioblastoma. Input material: brain tumor tissue. As DNA, the CDR3 is TGCAGTGCTAGAGAGGACAGTGGGCCTTTTGGCGCTTTCTTT. It encodes CSAREDSGPFGAFF.